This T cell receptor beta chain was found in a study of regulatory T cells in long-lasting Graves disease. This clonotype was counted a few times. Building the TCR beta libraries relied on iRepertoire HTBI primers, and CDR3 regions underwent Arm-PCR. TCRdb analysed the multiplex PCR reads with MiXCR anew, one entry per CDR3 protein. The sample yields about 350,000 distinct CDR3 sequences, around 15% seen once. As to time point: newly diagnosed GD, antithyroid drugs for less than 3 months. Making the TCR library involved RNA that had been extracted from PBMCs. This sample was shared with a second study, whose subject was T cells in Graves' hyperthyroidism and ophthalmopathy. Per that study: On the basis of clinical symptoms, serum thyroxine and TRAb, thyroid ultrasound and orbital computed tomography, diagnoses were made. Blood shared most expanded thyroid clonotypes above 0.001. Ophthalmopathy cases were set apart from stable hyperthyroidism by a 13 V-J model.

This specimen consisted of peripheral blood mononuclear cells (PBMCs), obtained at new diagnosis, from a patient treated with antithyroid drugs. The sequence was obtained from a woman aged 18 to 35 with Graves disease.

CDR3 nucleotide sequence: TGTGCCAGCAGCGCCACTTCGCCGGGTTCCCAAAGCTACGAGCAGTACTTC. Translation: CASSATSPGSQSYEQYF. The rearrangement links TRBV11-2 to TRBJ2-7; D is ambiguous. The germline V gene encodes CDR1 SGHAT and CDR2 FQNNGV. The CDR3 has 17 amino acids. The V end was cut by 5 bases, the J end by 3 bases, with 23 bases between.